The 17 T cell receptor beta chains given below trace back to one sample, sequenced in a study of shared clonotypes between healthy human individuals (dated by TCRdb to the early 2020s). The library was built by means of the immunoSEQ multiplex PCR assay. TCRdb obtained this table from immuneACCESS and retained in-frame rearrangements with V and J assigned. These tables miss some clones; where compared with another copy, unresolved V genes account for less than half of the shortfall, and the remainder is unexplained. Across this sample there are nearly 1,000,000 clones, with 76% seen only once. In total, the top ten clones hold approximately 1.5% of the sample. The sample comprised memory CD4+ T cells sorted from blood. According to the study, the label for this sample's cell subset or site signals: CD45RA-negative fraction. These TCRs come from a man aged 18 to 29 in good health.

In its sample, this clone was seen once. The CDR3 region is CASSFSLQETQYF. DNA of the CDR3: TGTGCCAGCTCATTTAGCCTTCAAGAGACCCAGTACTTC. This chain connects TRBV9 to TRBJ2-5; D remains ambiguous. The CDR3 spans 13 residues. Deletions cut 7 bases from V and 2 bases from J, with 12 bases between. Germline CDR1 SGDLS, CDR2 YYNGEE.

The genes are TRBV9 and TRBJ2-2; TRBD2 might be the D (5 bases). The CDR3 is 16 residues long. V was clipped by 0 bases and J by 3 bases, with 12 bases between them. The germline V gene has CDR1 SGDLS and CDR2 YYNGEE. The DNA for the CDR3 is TGTGCCAGCAGCGTAGCTTCGGGGATGTACACCGGGGAGCTGTTTTTT. Its translation is CASSVASGMYTGELFF.

V and J are TRBV11-3 and TRBJ2-1; 8 bases agree with TRBD2. The germline V gene encodes CDR1 SGHNT and CDR2 YENEEA. The CDR3 spans 13 residues. V shed 6 bases and J 7 bases; nucleotides not matched to a gene: 5. The CDR3 nucleotides read TGTGCCAGCAGTTACCCTAGCGGGAATGAGCAGTTCTTC. Translation gives CASSYPSGNEQFF.

This clone was recorded only once. The chain combines TRBV5-4 with TRBJ2-5, with D possibly being TRBD2 (6 bases). This CDR3 region has 15 residues. Germline CDR1 SGHNT, CDR2 YYREEE (reference sequence). V gave up 4 bases and J gave up 0 bases, with 13 bases separating them. CDR3 sequence: CASSPPAGHQETQYF. CDR3 coding DNA: TGTGCCAGCAGCCCCCCCGCGGGGCACCAAGAGACCCAGTACTTC.

Details on this clone: Other nucleotide sequences from this sample produce the same CDR3. The chain uses TRBV6-5 and TRBJ1-4; no clear D gene. The CDR3 consists of 15 residues. V dropped 0 bases and J dropped 5 bases, with 10 bases sitting between them. Germline CDR1 MNHEY, CDR2 SVGAGI. CDR3 amino acids: CASSYSEQPNEKLFF. The CDR3, as DNA: TGTGCCAGCAGTTACTCCGAACAGCCAAATGAAAAACTGTTTTTT.

The CDR3 sequence: CASSPGLAGGPVGEQYF. CDR3 bases: TGTGCCAGCAGCCCGGGACTAGCGGGGGGGCCGGTCGGCGAGCAGTACTTC. V usage is TRBV11-2 and J usage is TRBJ2-7; TRBD2 aligns across 16 bases. The CDR3 loop spans 17 amino acids. V lost 5 bases, J lost 6 bases, and 10 bases stayed unmatched. The germline V gene encodes CDR1 SGHAT and CDR2 FQNNGV.

There are a few counts of this clone. The genes are TRBV5-6 and TRBJ1-3, with D perhaps matching TRBD1 (6 bases). The CDR3 runs to 13 residues. Germline V gene sequence: CDR1 SGHDT, CDR2 YYEEEE. V lost 5 bases and J lost 4, with 10 bases in between. The CDR3 DNA reads TGTGCCAGCAGAGTGGGACACGGAAACACCATATATTTT. Its protein product is CASRVGHGNTIYF.

V usage is TRBV30 and J usage is TRBJ2-1; 9 bases map to TRBD2. Germline loops: CDR1 GTSNPN, CDR2 SVGIG (reference sequence). The CDR3 is 16 residues long. Germline trimming cut 3 bases from V and 0 bases from J; bases unmatched to any gene: 6. In DNA form, the CDR3 reads TGTGCCTGGAGATTCAATAGCGGGAGCTCCTACAATGAGCAGTTCTTC. It encodes CAWRFNSGSSYNEQFF.

The J gene is TRBJ2-7, the V gene TRBV5-6; weak D call: TRBD1 (5 bases). Germline assignment: CDR1 SGHDT and CDR2 YYEEEE. The CDR3 totals 13 residues. Between the trimmed V and J ends, which lost 4 bases and 4 bases, there was a span of 12 bases. CDR3 sequence reads: CASSLDMGYEQYF. The CDR3 coding sequence is TGTGCCAGCAGCCTGGACATGGGATACGAGCAGTACTTC. Looking up the rest from reference TRBV5-6 and TRBJ2-7 gives the full variable domain: DAGVTQSPTHLIKTRGQQVTLRCSPKSGHDTVSWYQQALGQGPQFIFQYYEEEERQRGNFPDRFSGHQFPNYSSELNVNALLLGDSALYLCASSLDMGYEQYFGPGTRLTVT.

The chain couples TRBV7-9 to TRBJ1-2; D remains unclear. Per germline, CDR1 SEHNR and CDR2 FQNEAQ (reference sequence). V lost 3 bases, J lost 4 bases, and 6 bases lay in between. The CDR3 extends over 12 amino acids. The CDR3 region has the DNA TGTGCCAGCAGCTTCGGGTTCTATGGCTACACCTTC. Protein: CASSFGFYGYTF. The entire variable domain, with the rest obtained from reference TRBV7-9 and TRBJ1-2, is as follows: DTGVSQNPRHKITKRGQNVTFRCDPISEHNRLYWYRQTLGQGPEFLTYFQNEAQLEKSRLLSDRFSAERPKGSFSTLEIQRTEQGDSAMYLCASSFGFYGYTFGSGTRLTVV.

The chain recombines TRBV5-1 with TRBJ2-1; D is unclear. The CDR3 runs to 12 residues. V was pared by 0 bases and J by 11 bases, with 9 bases between. Germline V lookup: CDR1 SGHRS, CDR2 YFSETQ. The CDR3 nucleotides are TGCGCCAGCAGCTTGGCCGGGCTAAAGCAGTTCTTC. It translates to CASSLAGLKQFF.

This sequence joins TRBV21-1 and TRBJ2-7; TRBD2, as called in the table, went unchecked against the DNA. TRBV21-1 is recorded as a pseudogene. The CDR3 length is 15 residues. CDR3 coding DNA: TGTGCCAGCATTCTGGGAGGGACACTCTCCTACGAGCAGTACTTC. As protein: CASILGGTLSYEQYF.

The chain is built from TRBV5-4 and TRBJ1-1; D is unclear. The V and J ends lost 2 bases and 1 base respectively, with 9 bases between them. From germline, CDR1 is SGHNT and CDR2 YYREEE (reference sequence). CDR3 length: 14 residues. This chain's CDR3 is CASSFPYSNTEAFF. In nucleotides, the CDR3 is TGTGCCAGCAGCTTCCCGTACTCGAACACTGAAGCTTTCTTT.

The rearrangement links TRBV7-2 to TRBJ1-2, with a tentative D call TRBD1 (5 bases). Germline CDR1 and CDR2: SGHTA and FQGNSA. The CDR3 is made up of 14 amino acids. The germline V and J ends were trimmed by 4 bases and 3 bases, with 12 bases remaining between them. DNA of the CDR3: TGTGCCAGCAGCTCCGGGAGGGGAGACTATGGCTACACCTTC. As protein: CASSSGRGDYGYTF.

As to this clone: The same CDR3 can be traced to other DNA sequences in this sample. V gene TRBV7-9 combines with J gene TRBJ2-1, with TRBD2 matching over 8 bases. Germline loops: CDR1 SEHNR, CDR2 FQNEAQ (reference sequence). V lost 2 bases, J lost 0 bases, and 0 bases stayed unmatched. The CDR3 runs to 15 residues. Here the CDR3 reads CASSLSGGSYNEQFF. CDR3 in DNA: TGTGCCAGCAGCTTAAGCGGGGGCTCCTACAATGAGCAGTTCTTC.

The chain couples TRBV28 to TRBJ1-2, with 11 positions matching TRBD1. This CDR3 contains 16 residues. Germline V gene lookup returns CDR1 MDHEN and CDR2 SYDVKM. The V segment lost 6 bases and the J segment 5 bases; nucleotides outside the gene matches: 11. This CDR3 reads CASRPPGQGVSYGYTF. The CDR3 DNA reads TGTGCCAGCAGGCCCCCGGGACAGGGGGTTTCGTATGGCTACACCTTC.

This clone was seen only once. This chain links TRBV7-9 with TRBJ1-5; maybe TRBD1 (6 bases). The CDR3 loop spans 15 amino acids. The germline CDR1 and CDR2 sequences are SEHNR and FQNEAQ (reference sequence). The V gene lost 5 bases and the J gene lost 3 bases, with 14 bases spanning the gap. Here the CDR3 DNA reads TGTGCCAGCAGCCCGCCAGGGGCGCCCAATCAGCCCCAGCATTTT. It yields the protein CASSPPGAPNQPQHF.